This T cell receptor beta chain was sequenced for a study of T cell changes during pregnancy in multiple sclerosis. This clone was seen just once. Germline V CDR1 and CDR2: SGHKS, YYEKEE (reference sequence). This CDR3 region has 14 residues. After removal of 4 bases from V and 7 bases from J, the junction contained 6 bases not matched to a gene. Clones were sequenced by immunoSEQ multiplex PCR, and TCRdb holds only the in-frame ones, with some missing. The sample consists of around 40,000 clones, around 92% of them appearing once. The TCR sequence derives from a female donor with multiple sclerosis, enrolled in a pregnancy study. The sample consisted of CD8+ T cells from peripheral blood mononuclear cells, taken before pregnancy. J is TRBJ1-5 and V is TRBV5-5, with TRBD1 matching over 9 bases. CDR3 in DNA: TGTGCCAGCAGCGGGGGACAGGGTGGACAGCCCCAGCATTTT. This encodes CASSGGQGGQPQHF.